One sample yielded the 12 T cell receptor beta chains listed below, sequenced in a study of shared clonotypes between healthy human individuals. Clones were sequenced by immunoSEQ multiplex PCR, and TCRdb holds only the in-frame ones, with some missing. The table includes about half a million clones, approximately 71% detected once. Sequenced: PBMCs. All receptors derive from a woman between 40 and 55 years old in good health. Some clones in this sample may be carry-over from other donors' samples.

The chain carries TRBV2 and TRBJ2-7; D possibly corresponds to TRBD1 (6 bases). The germline V gene encodes CDR1 SNHLY and CDR2 FYNNEI. The CDR3 is 12 amino acids. Trimming cost V 4 bases and J 6 bases, with 10 bases left between them. This chain's CDR3 is CASSADSLEQYF. Here the CDR3 DNA reads TGTGCCAGCAGTGCGGACAGCCTCGAGCAGTACTTC.

A few counts support this clone. The CDR3 DNA reads TGTGCCAGCAGTTTGGTAGCGGGAGGGGGCACCGGGGAGCTGTTTTTT. It codes for CASSLVAGGGTGELFF. This rearrangement joins TRBV6-5 to TRBJ2-2; 11 bases agree with TRBD2. The germline V gene has CDR1 MNHEY and CDR2 SVGAGI. V shed 4 bases, J shed 4 bases, and the junction held 5 bases outside the gene matches. The CDR3 is 16 residues long.

The rearrangement uses TRBV4-3 and TRBJ2-7, with TRBD2 as a possible D gene (5 bases). CDR3 size: 14 residues. The germline V and J ends were trimmed by 5 bases and 4 bases, with 15 bases remaining between them. Germline lookup yields CDR1 LGHNA and CDR2 YSLEER. CDR3 nucleotide sequence: TGCGCCAGCAGCGCCACGGGGTTAGCGTACGAGCAGTACTTC. The encoded protein is CASSATGLAYEQYF.

The chain has TRBV7-2 and TRBJ1-2; D gene uncertain. The length of the CDR3 is 12 residues. Trimming stripped 5 bases from V and 6 bases from J, with 10 bases between. Germline V gene lookup returns CDR1 SGHTA and CDR2 FQGNSA. CDR3: CASSTDGNGYTF. The CDR3 DNA sequence: TGTGCCAGCAGCACCGACGGCAATGGCTACACCTTC.

The V and J genes are TRBV7-8 and TRBJ2-3; the match to TRBD2 covers 8 bases. Trimming took 3 bases from V and 3 from J; bases not matched to a gene: 5. Per germline, CDR1 SGHVS and CDR2 FQNEAQ. The CDR3 has 15 residues. CDR3 sequence reads: CASSFGGGRTDTQYF. CDR3 sequence (DNA): TGTGCCAGCAGCTTTGGAGGCGGGAGGACAGATACGCAGTATTTT. The variable domain in full, with the rest retrieved from reference TRBV7-8 and TRBJ2-3, is GAGVSQSPRYKVAKRGQDVALRCDPISGHVSLFWYQQALGQGPEFLTYFQNEAQLDKSGLPSDRFFAERPEGSVSTLKIQRTQQEDSAVYLCASSFGGGRTDTQYFGPGTRLTVL.

This clone was observed a single time. The same CDR3 arises from other DNA sequences in this sample as well. V gene TRBV29-1 combines with J gene TRBJ2-3; no clear D gene. CDR1 SQVTM and CDR2 ANQGSEA come from the germline V gene. Deletions cut 0 bases from V and 0 bases from J, with 4 bases between. This CDR3 contains 13 residues. The CDR3 reads CSVEDRSTDTQYF. The CDR3 nucleotides read TGCAGCGTTGAAGATCGAAGCACAGATACGCAGTATTTT.

On this clone itself: In the same sample, other DNA sequences code for this CDR3. J is TRBJ2-7 and V is TRBV27; 11 nucleotides line up with TRBD2. Losses at the gene ends were 3 bases for V and 3 bases for J; bases not matched to a gene: 4. This CDR3 comprises 15 residues. The germline V gene has CDR1 MNHEY and CDR2 SMNVEV (reference sequence). CDR3 protein: CASSLSGLAGYEQYF. The CDR3 nucleotides read TGTGCCAGCAGTTTGTCCGGACTAGCGGGCTACGAGCAGTACTTC.

V is TRBV18 and J is TRBJ2-7, with unresolved D. The germline gives CDR1 KGHSH, CDR2 LQKENI. The CDR3 is 15 residues long. Deletions cut 3 bases from V and 0 bases from J, with 12 bases between. The DNA for the CDR3 is TGTGCCAGCTCACCGAGTGAACTGTCCTCCTACGAGCAGTACTTC. This gives the protein CASSPSELSSYEQYF.

This clone is a singleton in its sample. This may stem from a read error, because a much larger clone lies one nucleotide away. This chain joins TRBV27 and TRBJ2-6; 7 bases are shared with TRBD1. The CDR3 totals 17 residues. Germline V gene data show CDR1 as MNHEY and CDR2 as SMNVEV (reference sequence). CDR3: CASSLNGQVSGANALTF. The CDR3 DNA follows: TGTGCCAGCAGTTTGAATGGACAGGTCTCAGGGGCCAACGCCCTGACTTTC.

The chain recombines TRBV28 with TRBJ2-7, with D tentatively TRBD2 (6 bases). V gave up 4 bases and J gave up 2 bases, with 15 bases separating them. The CDR3 consists of 15 residues. Germline V gene data show CDR1 as MDHEN and CDR2 as SYDVKM. CDR3: CASSWEAGPAYEQYF. CDR3 DNA: TGTGCCAGCAGTTGGGAAGCGGGTCCCGCCTACGAGCAGTACTTC.

The chain is built from TRBV10-1 and TRBJ1-5; 7 bases align to TRBD1. The ends lost 6 bases at V and 2 bases at J; junction bases unmatched: 13. CDR1 is WNHNN and CDR2 is SYGVQD in the germline V gene (reference sequence). The CDR3 totals 17 residues. The CDR3 spells CASRNKRRQGGNQPQHF. The DNA of the CDR3 is TGCGCCAGCAGAAATAAGAGAAGACAGGGTGGCAATCAGCCCCAGCATTTT.

DNA for the CDR3: TGTGCCAGCCGTCAGGGGGGGACCGGGGAGCTGTTTTTT. This codes for CASRQGGTGELFF. The genes are TRBV11-1 and TRBJ2-2; D may be TRBD1 or TRBD2 (7 bases each). From germline, CDR1 is SGHAT and CDR2 FQDESV (reference sequence). Trimming removed 8 bases at V and 5 bases at J, with 12 bases between. This CDR3 has 13 residues.